At least ten counts were recorded for the clone carrying this TCR beta chain. The sample comes from a study of metastatic and nonmetastatic thyroid tumors. TCRdb re-called clones from the PCR reads using MiXCR. This table has 30,000 to 35,000 clones, roughly 15% appearing once. No patient had received any treatment before thyroid surgery. The receptor comes from a female donor with papillary thyroid cancer or a benign thyroid nodule (not recorded which). Some clones in this sample may be carry-over from other donors' samples. Sequencing was performed on blood.

The chain's CDR3 is CASSQEWARGEQYF. The CDR3 DNA is TGTGCCAGCAGCCAGGAGTGGGCGAGGGGCGAGCAGTACTTC. This rearrangement joins TRBV3-1 to TRBJ2-7; the D gene could be TRBD1 or TRBD2 (5 bases each). Trimming cost V 3 bases and J 6 bases, with 15 bases left between them. Per the germline V gene, CDR1 is LGHDT and CDR2 is YNNKEL (reference sequence). The CDR3 spans 14 residues.